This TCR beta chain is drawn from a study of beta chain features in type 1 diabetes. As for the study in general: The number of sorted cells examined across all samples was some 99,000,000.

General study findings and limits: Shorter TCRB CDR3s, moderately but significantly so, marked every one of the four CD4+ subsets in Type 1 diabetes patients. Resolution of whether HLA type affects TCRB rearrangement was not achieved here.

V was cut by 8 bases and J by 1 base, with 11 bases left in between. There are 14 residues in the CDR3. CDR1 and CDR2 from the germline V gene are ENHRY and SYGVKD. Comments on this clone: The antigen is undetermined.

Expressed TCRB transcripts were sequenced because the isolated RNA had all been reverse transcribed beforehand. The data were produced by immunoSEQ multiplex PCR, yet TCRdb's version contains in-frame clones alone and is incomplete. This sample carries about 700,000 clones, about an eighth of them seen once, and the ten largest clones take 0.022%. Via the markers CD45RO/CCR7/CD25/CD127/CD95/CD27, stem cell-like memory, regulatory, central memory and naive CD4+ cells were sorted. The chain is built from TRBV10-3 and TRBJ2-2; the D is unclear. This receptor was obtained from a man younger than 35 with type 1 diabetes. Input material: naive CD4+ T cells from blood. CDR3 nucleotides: TGTGCCATCTCGTCGCCGGGGAACACCGGGGAGCTGTTTTTT. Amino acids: CAISSPGNTGELFF.